The 21 T cell receptor beta chains below all came from one sample that was sequenced in a study of blood T cell repertoires in COVID-19. Produced via immunoSEQ multiplex PCR; TCRdb's table is partial and in-frame only. The sample lists around 280,000 clones; roughly nine tenths were seen once. The sequenced sample consisted of PBMCs or T cells enriched from blood (not recorded which). The origin of the receptors is a woman in her thirties or forties who had recovered from COVID-19.

As for this clone: At the DNA level, this CDR3 is encoded by other sequences in the same sample as well. The rearrangement links TRBV5-1 to TRBJ2-7, with TRBD2 matching over 7 bases. V shed 4 bases and J 3 bases; nucleotides not matched to a gene: 7. CDR1 is SGHRS, CDR2 YFSETQ, per germline. This CDR3 spans 14 amino acids. The CDR3 is CASSPRTGGYEQYF. Here the CDR3 DNA reads TGCGCCAGCAGCCCGAGGACGGGAGGCTACGAGCAGTACTTC.

The chain is built from TRBV3-1 (or the pseudogene TRBV3-2) and TRBJ2-7; 10 bases map to TRBD2. Trimming cost V 2 bases and J 2 bases; bases outside gene matches: 3. The CDR3 runs to 15 residues. Germline V gives CDR1 LGHDT, CDR2 YNNKEL (reference sequence). The CDR3 DNA sequence: TGTGCCAGCAGCCAAAGCGGGAGGGAGGCCTACGAGCAGTACTTC. Its protein product is CASSQSGREAYEQYF.

This chain connects TRBV28 to TRBJ2-7; 10 bases fit TRBD1. The V gene's germline CDR1 is MDHEN and CDR2 SYDVKM. J lost 9 bases, V lost 9 bases, and 14 bases had no gene match. The CDR3 has 14 residues. CDR3 in DNA: TGTGCCAGTTATACGGAAGGACAGGGGGTCGGGCAGTACTTC. It encodes CASYTEGQGVGQYF.

The chain employs TRBV27 and TRBJ2-5; the match to TRBD1 covers 10 bases. This CDR3 has 14 residues. After removal of 4 bases from V and 7 bases from J, the junction contained 6 bases not matched to a gene. The germline V gene encodes CDR1 MNHEY and CDR2 SMNVEV (reference sequence). The DNA of the CDR3 is TGTGCCAGCAGTTCTCGACGGACAGGGGGGACCCAGTACTTC. Translating it yields CASSSRRTGGTQYF.

The chain carries TRBV2 and TRBJ2-5, with 8 bases matching TRBD1. Germline V gene lookup returns CDR1 SNHLY and CDR2 FYNNEI. The J segment lost 5 bases and the V segment lost 6 bases, leaving 11 bases of the junction unmatched. The CDR3 has 15 amino acids. CDR3 sequence (DNA): TGTGCCAGCAGCCCCCAGGGGGCGCCTGGGGAGACCCAGTACTTC. Protein: CASSPQGAPGETQYF. Based on the CDR3 plus reference TRBV2 and TRBJ2-5, the full variable domain is EPEVTQTPSHQVTQMGQEVILRCVPISNHLYFYWYRQILGQKVEFLVSFYNNEISEKSEIFDDQFSVERPDGSNFTLKIRSTKLEDSAMYFCASSPQGAPGETQYFGPGTRLLVL.

Here the CDR3 DNA reads TGTGCCAGCAGCTTAGGGGCAGGTAACGGCTACACCTTC. Its protein is CASSLGAGNGYTF. The gene calls are TRBV7-9 and TRBJ1-2; D remains ambiguous. Looked up from germline, CDR1 is SEHNR and CDR2 is FQNEAQ (reference sequence). V shed 1 base and J shed 8 bases, with 11 bases lying between them. CDR3 length: 13 residues.

In regard to this clone: A read error may produce the germline difference seen at one junction end. V gene TRBV28 combines with J gene TRBJ1-4; 7 bases match TRBD1. CDR3 length: 15 amino acids. Per the germline V gene, CDR1 is MDHEN and CDR2 is SYDVKM. CDR3 region: CATSNRGQTNEKLFF. DNA for the CDR3: TGTGCCACCAGTAACAGGGGCCAGACTAATGAAAAACTGTTTTTT.

DNA for the CDR3: TGTGCCAGTAGTTCGAACAGAGAGATTAGCACAGATACGCAGTATTTT. Translation gives CASSSNREISTDTQYF. The V gene is TRBV19, the J gene TRBJ2-3; D unclear. Trimming took 5 bases from V and 0 from J, leaving 15 bases between them. CDR1 and CDR2 (germline): LNHDA, SQIVND (reference sequence). This CDR3 spans 16 amino acids.

As to this clone: This CDR3 is also generated by other DNA sequences in the sample. The J gene is TRBJ2-3, the V gene TRBV19, with 9 bases that match TRBD1. Looked up from germline, CDR1 is LNHDA and CDR2 is SQIVND (reference sequence). The CDR3 length is 14 residues. V was pared by 6 bases and J by 3 bases, with 4 bases of the junction left unmatched. The CDR3 coding sequence is TGTGCCAGTAGCCGGGACAGGGTTACAGATACGCAGTATTTT. Translation gives CASSRDRVTDTQYF.

The chain joins TRBV7-2 to TRBJ2-5; 9 positions agree with TRBD1. The germline V gene encodes CDR1 SGHTA and CDR2 FQGNSA. The CDR3 totals 13 residues. The V segment lost 5 bases and the J segment 5 bases; nucleotides outside the gene matches: 3. CDR3 coding DNA: TGTGCCAGCAGCACAGGACAGGGGGAGACCCAGTACTTC. It is translated as CASSTGQGETQYF.

The chain is built from TRBV4-2 and TRBJ2-7; no definite D call. V dropped 1 base and J dropped 4 bases, with 11 bases sitting between them. This CDR3 is 14 amino acids long. Germline assignment: CDR1 LGHNA and CDR2 YNFKEQ. CDR3 DNA sequence: TGTGCCAGCAGCCAAGGAAACGAGCGTTACGAGCAGTACTTC. This translates into CASSQGNERYEQYF.

The rearrangement uses TRBV4-2 and TRBJ2-3, with unresolved D. Trimming removed 0 bases at V and 0 bases at J, with 7 bases between. The CDR3 length is 15 residues. Germline loops: CDR1 LGHNA, CDR2 YNFKEQ. Written as DNA, the CDR3 is TGTGCCAGCAGCCAAGATGCCGGGAGCACAGATACGCAGTATTTT. Its translation is CASSQDAGSTDTQYF.

The CDR3: CSAAENQPQHF. The CDR3 nucleotides are TGCAGTGCCGCGGAGAATCAGCCCCAGCATTTT. The chain is built from TRBV20-1 and TRBJ1-5, with no clear D. The CDR3 is 11 residues long. The V end was cut by 6 bases, the J end by 4 bases, with 7 bases between. Per the germline V gene, CDR1 is DFQATT and CDR2 is SNEGSKA (reference sequence).

This rearrangement joins TRBV21-1 to TRBJ2-1; no check of the table's D call, TRBD2, against the DNA was made. TRBV21-1 is recorded as a pseudogene. This CDR3 region has 18 residues. The CDR3 region has the DNA TGTGCCAGCAGCAAACGGACTAGCGGGAGAGGTACACACAATGAGCAGTTCTTC. Amino acid sequence: CASSKRTSGRGTHNEQFF.

V gene TRBV6-4 combines with J gene TRBJ2-5; unclear D gene. With 3 bases removed from V and 0 bases from J, the gap between germline ends came to 8 bases. The CDR3 has 14 amino acids. Germline V gene data show CDR1 as MRHNA and CDR2 as SNTAGT. The CDR3 bases are TGTGCCAGCAGTGATCGACGGGACCAAGAGACCCAGTACTTC. Its protein is CASSDRRDQETQYF.

This chain uses TRBV7-2 with TRBJ2-3, with unresolved D. The CDR3 has 16 residues. Looked up from germline, CDR1 is SGHTA and CDR2 is FQGNSA. Trimming stripped 4 bases from V and 0 bases from J, with 14 bases between. The CDR3 DNA sequence: TGTGCCAGCAGCTCCCTGGGTAGCCTTAGCACAGATACGCAGTATTTT. Its translation: CASSSLGSLSTDTQYF.

V gene TRBV9 combines with J gene TRBJ1-6, with D possibly matching TRBD1 (5 bases). Germline values: CDR1 SGDLS, CDR2 YYNGEE. The CDR3 length is 14 residues. V was cut by 0 bases and J by 5 bases, with 6 bases left in between. The CDR3 reads CASSVETDNSPLHF. In DNA form, the CDR3 reads TGTGCCAGCAGCGTAGAGACAGATAATTCACCCCTCCACTTT.

This clone was picked up one time. The chain combines TRBV5-1 with TRBJ2-2, with D possibly matching TRBD1 (5 bases). In germline, CDR1 is SGHRS, CDR2 YFSETQ. V was cut by 1 base and J by 2 bases, with 9 bases left in between. The CDR3 runs to 15 residues. The CDR3 sequence: CASSLRTLNTGELFF. CDR3 nucleotide sequence: TGCGCCAGCAGCTTGAGGACACTTAACACCGGGGAGCTGTTTTTT.

This CDR3 is CATGPAGVHEQYF. CDR3 bases: TGTGCCACCGGGCCGGCGGGAGTCCACGAGCAGTACTTC. The chain has TRBV6-5 and TRBJ2-7; the match to TRBD2 covers 7 bases. J gave up 5 bases and V 10 bases, and 11 bases lay outside the gene matches. The CDR3 extends over 13 amino acids. The germline gives CDR1 MNHEY, CDR2 SVGAGI.

The chain carries TRBV7-2 and TRBJ1-6, with TRBD1 identical over 11 bases. The CDR3 totals 17 residues. Trimming cost V 4 bases and J 9 bases; bases outside gene matches: 11. CDR1 and CDR2 from the germline V gene are SGHTA and FQGNSA. The CDR3 bases are TGTGCCAGCAGCTCCAGAGCGGGACAGGGGGGAGGTTCACCCCTCCACTTT. Its protein product is CASSSRAGQGGGSPLHF.

J is TRBJ1-6 and V is TRBV5-4; D might be TRBD1 (5 bases). Germline loops: CDR1 SGHNT, CDR2 YYREEE (reference sequence). With 2 bases removed from V and 1 base from J, the gap between germline ends came to 13 bases. The CDR3 has 17 residues. The CDR3 protein is CASSFRGGSSYNSPLHF. The CDR3 DNA reads TGTGCCAGCAGCTTTCGGGGGGGATCGTCCTATAATTCACCCCTCCACTTT.